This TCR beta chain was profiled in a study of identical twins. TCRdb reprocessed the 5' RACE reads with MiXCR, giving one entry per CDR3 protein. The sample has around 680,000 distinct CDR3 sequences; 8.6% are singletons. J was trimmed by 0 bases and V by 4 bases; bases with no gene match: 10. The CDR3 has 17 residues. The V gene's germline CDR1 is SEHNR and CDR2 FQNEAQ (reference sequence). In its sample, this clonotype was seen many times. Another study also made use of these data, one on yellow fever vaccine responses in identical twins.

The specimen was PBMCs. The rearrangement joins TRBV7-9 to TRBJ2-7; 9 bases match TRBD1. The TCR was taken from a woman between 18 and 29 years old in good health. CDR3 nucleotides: TGTGCCAGCAGCTCCAAAGGGACAGGGAGAAGCTCCTACGAGCAGTACTTC. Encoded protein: CASSSKGTGRSSYEQYF.